These T cell receptor beta chains were read from a single sample in a study of cytomegalovirus exposure and HLA in healthy donors. Libraries were prepared by immunoSEQ multiplex PCR; TCRdb keeps only in-frame clonotypes and omits some of them. The sample has around 170,000 clones; around 80% are singletons. Sequenced input: PBMCs. Every receptor here comes from a man in his forties in good health and CMV-seronegative. CDR3s include the opening cysteine and the closing phenylalanine or tryptophan. A D gene is named only where the DNA matches it firmly. Clone size is given for some rows only: seen once, a few or many times, or a class if the clone is expanded.

size | D | J | V | CDR3 | DNA
- | - | TRBJ2-2 | TRBV9 | CASSVEIAAKAGELFF | TGTGCCAGCAGCGTAGAAATAGCGGCGAAGGCCGGGGAGCTGTTTTTT
once | TRBD2 | TRBJ2-5 | TRBV6-5 | CASSYRLAGSGEQYF | TGTGCCAGCAGTTACCGACTAGCGGGATCCGGGGAGCAGTACTTC
- | - | TRBJ1-6 | TRBV30 | CAWSLTGQSYNSPLHF | TGTGCCTGGAGCCTAACCGGACAGAGCTATAATTCACCCCTCCACTTT
few | - | TRBJ2-2 | TRBV6-5 | CASPATPTGELFF | TGTGCCAGCCCCGCGACACCCACCGGGGAGCTGTTTTTT
few | TRBD2 | TRBJ2-1 | TRBV7-9 | CASSFAGGSYNEQFF | TGTGCCAGCAGCTTTGCGGGAGGATCCTACAATGAGCAGTTCTTC
- | TRBD1 | TRBJ2-7 | TRBV19 | CASSPRTGMSYEQYF | TGTGCCAGTAGTCCAAGGACAGGGATGTCCTACGAGCAGTACTTC
- | - | TRBJ1-2 | TRBV7-8 | CASSLDSYGYTF | TGTGCCAGCAGCTTAGATAGCTATGGCTACACCTTC
- | TRBD1 | TRBJ1-2 | TRBV5-1 | CASSLTGGEDGYTF | TGCGCCAGCAGCTTGACAGGGGGGGAGGATGGCTACACCTTC
few | TRBD1 | TRBJ1-6 | TRBV7-2 | CASSLDRGRRSPLHF | TGTGCCAGCAGCTTAGACAGGGGGCGGCGCTCACCCCTCCACTTT
- | TRBD2 | TRBJ2-3 | TRBV5-1 | CASSWGSGSGGATDTQYF | TGCGCCAGCAGCTGGGGGAGTGGTAGCGGGGGGGCCACAGATACGCAGTATTTT
- | TRBD1 | TRBJ2-1 | TRBV5-1 | CASSWTGQSYNEQFF | TGCGCCAGCAGCTGGACGGGACAGTCTTACAATGAGCAGTTCTTC
- | - | TRBJ2-2 | TRBV5-1 | CASSYEGTGELFF | TGCGCCAGCAGCTACGAGGGCACCGGGGAGCTGTTTTTT
- | TRBD1 | TRBJ2-7 | TRBV5-1 | CASSWQDRARDEQYF | TGCGCCAGCAGCTGGCAAGACAGGGCTCGCGACGAGCAGTACTTC
- | TRBD2 | TRBJ2-5 | TRBV19 | CASSVLAGGFETQYF | TGTGCCAGTAGTGTACTAGCGGGAGGCTTTGAGACCCAGTACTTC
once | - | TRBJ2-6 | TRBV27 | CASSTDSGANVLTF | TGTGCCAGCAGTACAGACTCTGGGGCCAACGTCCTGACTTTC
few | TRBD2 | TRBJ2-2 | TRBV5-1 | CASSLLAANTGELFF | TGCGCCAGCAGCTTACTAGCGGCGAACACCGGGGAGCTGTTTTTT
few | TRBD1 | TRBJ2-5 | TRBV29-1 | CSVVRGQETQYF | TGCAGCGTCGTCAGGGGGCAAGAGACCCAGTACTTC
few | - | TRBJ1-1 | TRBV7-9 | CASSLEGVVTEAFF | TGTGCCAGCAGCTTAGAGGGGGTAGTCACTGAAGCTTTCTTT
- | - | TRBJ2-5 | TRBV4-3 | CASSPGGAAGETQYF | TGCGCCAGCAGCCCCGGAGGGGCCGCGGGGGAGACCCAGTACTTC
- | TRBD2 | TRBJ2-1 | TRBV7-9 | CASSSGLAGFYNEQFF | TGTGCCAGCAGCTCTGGACTAGCGGGCTTCTACAATGAGCAGTTCTTC
- | - | TRBJ2-7 | TRBV5-4 | CASSLGGENSYEQYF | TGTGCCAGCAGCTTGGGGGGCGAGAACTCCTACGAGCAGTACTTC
- | TRBD2 | TRBJ2-7 | TRBV20-1 | CSARGRGEQYF | TGCAGTGCCCGCGGGAGAGGGGAGCAGTACTTC
- | - | TRBJ2-7 | TRBV11-2 | CASSLVLGVEQYF | TGTGCCAGCAGCTTAGTTCTGGGAGTCGAGCAGTACTTC
- | TRBD1 | TRBJ1-1 | TRBV5-8 | CASSPDRGLDGAFF | TGTGCCAGCAGTCCGGACAGGGGCCTCGATGGGGCTTTCTTT
- | - | TRBJ1-2 | TRBV19 | CASSIPVLYGYTF | TGTGCCAGTAGTATCCCGGTTCTCTATGGCTACACCTTC
- | - | TRBJ1-2 | TRBV9 | CASSVAGLRRGDYGYTF | TGTGCCAGCAGCGTAGCTGGTTTAAGAAGGGGTGACTATGGCTACACCTTC
once | - | TRBJ1-1 | TRBV5-1 | CASSLTRGNTEAFF | TGCGCCAGCAGCCTGACACGGGGGAACACTGAAGCTTTCTTT
- | - | TRBJ2-7 | TRBV27 | CASQIGGSSYEQYF | TGTGCCAGTCAGATCGGTGGGAGCTCCTACGAGCAGTACTTC
once | TRBD2 | TRBJ2-1 | TRBV7-2 | CASSPSGRAYNEQFF | TGTGCCAGCAGCCCTAGCGGGAGGGCCTACAATGAGCAGTTCTTC
- | - | TRBJ2-7 | TRBV2 | CASSENNPYEQYF | TGTGCCAGCAGTGAAAATAATCCCTACGAGCAGTACTTC
once | TRBD2 | TRBJ2-3 | TRBV19 | CASSTHAGDRADTQYF | TGTGCCAGTAGTACCCATGCGGGGGATCGGGCAGATACGCAGTATTTT
- | - | TRBJ2-7 | TRBV10-3 | CAISGLRGAEQYF | TGTGCCATCTCCGGCCTCCGGGGGGCCGAGCAGTACTTC
- | TRBD1 | TRBJ1-2 | TRBV27 | CASSPGQGAGGYTF | TGTGCCAGCAGTCCCGGACAGGGGGCAGGTGGCTACACCTTC
- | - | TRBJ1-1 | TRBV6-1 | CASSGRGSTEAFF | TGTGCCAGTTCCGGGCGGGGTAGCACTGAAGCTTTCTTT
once | TRBD1 | TRBJ1-6 | TRBV5-6 | CASSRTGAGGRRSPLHF | TGTGCCAGCAGCCGCACAGGGGCTGGAGGTCGGCGGTCACCCCTCCACTTT
- | - | TRBJ2-3 | TRBV9 | CASSVAGGLTSTDTQYF | TGTGCCAGCAGCGTAGCTGGAGGGCTCACGAGCACAGATACGCAGTATTTT
- | TRBD2 | TRBJ2-7 | TRBV6-1 | CASIPSGGAGEQYF | TGTGCCAGCATCCCTAGCGGGGGCGCGGGCGAGCAGTACTTC